The rows below give T cell receptor beta chains drawn from one sample of a study of T cell therapy after organ transplantation. Assay used: immunoSEQ multiplex PCR; TCRdb lists only in-frame clones, some missing. The sample yields 50,000 or so clones, around 93% seen once. No cognate antigen is known for these TCRs. This material consisted of CD8+ T cells from blood, taken before autologous CMV-specific T cell therapy. The source is a human patient who had received a solid organ transplant and had CMV disease. Each CDR3 is given with its conserved first and last residue. Fields, in order: J gene, clone size, D gene, V gene, CDR3 DNA, CDR3 protein. The D gene is left open where the match is weak. Rows may omit the clone size; those that give it use once, few, many or a size class.

>TRBJ2-3|few|.|TRBV27
TGTGCCAGCGGCTTTAGCACAGATACGCAGTATTTT
CASGFSTDTQYF
>TRBJ1-2|.|.|TRBV4-1
TGCGCCAGCAGCCAAGAAGGTGGCTACACCTTC
CASSQEGGYTF
>TRBJ2-7|.|.|TRBV5-6
TGTGCCAGCACTAAGGAGGGGAGTTCGCGGGAGCAGTACTTC
CASTKEGSSREQYF
>TRBJ2-7|once|TRBD2|TRBV27
TGTGCCAGCGCCGAACCCGGACTAGCGGGAGCCCCGTCATCCGAGCAGTACTTC
CASAEPGLAGAPSSEQYF
>TRBJ2-5|.|TRBD2|TRBV6-1
TGTGCCAGCAGTGAACTAGCGGGGGGGCAAGAGACCCAGTACTTC
CASSELAGGQETQYF
>TRBJ1-1|.|.|TRBV6-5
TGTGCCAGCGGACTAACGTGGGGGAACACTGAAGCTTTCTTT
CASGLTWGNTEAFF
>TRBJ2-7|.|.|TRBV4-1
TGCGCCAGCAGCCAAGGTGAGGGGAGCTCCTACGAGCAGTACTTC
CASSQGEGSSYEQYF
>TRBJ1-2|.|.|TRBV4-2
TGTGCCAGCAGCCAAGAAGGGGGGAACTATGGCTACACCTTC
CASSQEGGNYGYTF
>TRBJ2-5|.|.|TRBV7-8
TGTGCCAGCAGCCCACGCAGATGGGCAGAGACCCAGTACTTC
CASSPRRWAETQYF
>TRBJ2-1|once|TRBD2|TRBV13
TGTGCCAGCAGCCCTGGACTAGCGGGGGGGCATGAGCAGTTCTTC
CASSPGLAGGHEQFF
>TRBJ2-7|.|.|TRBV29-1
TGCAGCGCGAGACTAGAAGCCTACGAGCAGTACTTC
CSARLEAYEQYF
>TRBJ1-5|.|.|TRBV7-8
TGTGCCAGCAGCCTCGGACCGGTCAATCAGCCCCAGCATTTT
CASSLGPVNQPQHF
>TRBJ1-2|.|.|TRBV4-3
TGCGCCAGCAGCCACGACGACGCCAGCGTCTATGGCTACACCTTC
CASSHDDASVYGYTF
>TRBJ1-3|.|.|TRBV18
TGTGCCAGCTCACCACCGGGGCCTGGAAACACCATATATTTT
CASSPPGPGNTIYF
>TRBJ2-7|.|.|TRBV6-5
TGTGCCAGCAGCCTCTCTGAATTCTACGAGCAGTACTTC
CASSLSEFYEQYF
>TRBJ2-3|.|.|TRBV27
TGTGCCAGCAGTTTTCGAGGGAGCACAGATACGCAGTATTTT
CASSFRGSTDTQYF
>TRBJ1-1|.|TRBD1|TRBV6-5
TGTGCCAGCAGCCTCTCACAGGCAGGGGGAGCTGAAGCTTTCTTT
CASSLSQAGGAEAFF
>TRBJ2-3|.|TRBD2|TRBV29-1
TGCAGCGTTCACACGGGACTAGCGGGCACAGATACGCAGTATTTT
CSVHTGLAGTDTQYF
>TRBJ1-1|once|TRBD1|TRBV14
TGTGCCAGCAGCCTCCCGGGACAGGAGATAAAAGCTTTCTTT
CASSLPGQEIKAFF
>TRBJ1-2|.|.|TRBV4-1
TGCGCCAGCAGCCAGGACCAGGGAGCTAACTATGGCTACACCTTC
CASSQDQGANYGYTF
>TRBJ2-4|.|.|TRBV6-1
TGTGCCAGCAGTGAGGGGGACATCCCCCCGATAGCCAAAAACATTCAGTACTTC
CASSEGDIPPIAKNIQYF
>TRBJ2-3|.|.|TRBV7-2
TGTGCCAGCAGCTTAGCGCGGGGGCAGGATACGCAGTATTTT
CASSLARGQDTQYF
>TRBJ2-5|.|TRBD2|TRBV15
TGTGCCACCAGCAGAACACCTCCGGGAGGCGAGGAGACCCAGTACTTC
CATSRTPPGGEETQYF
>TRBJ1-3|.|.|TRBV11-2
TGTGCCAGCAGCTCACCATGGGCCTCTGGAAACACCATATATTTT
CASSSPWASGNTIYF
>TRBJ2-1|.|.|TRBV7-2
TGTGCCAGCAGCCGAAACCAAGTGGATGAGCAGTTCTTC
CASSRNQVDEQFF
>TRBJ1-4|.|.|TRBV27
TGTGCCAGCAGTTCAACCCCAGGGGAAAATGAAAAACTGTTTTTT
CASSSTPGENEKLFF
>TRBJ1-4|.|.|TRBV2
TGTGCCAGCGGAGGGGATGTGGGCCCTAATGAAAAACTGTTTTTT
CASGGDVGPNEKLFF
>TRBJ1-2|.|.|TRBV6-1
TGTGCCAGCAGTGGACCCCCTTCTGGCTACACCTTC
CASSGPPSGYTF
>TRBJ1-6|.|.|TRBV5-1
TGCGCCAGCAGCACCCTCGGGGGGGGATATAATTCACCCCTCCACTTT
CASSTLGGGYNSPLHF
>TRBJ2-1|.|.|TRBV5-6
TGTGCCAGCAGCTTGGCAGACTATGAGCAGTTCTTC
CASSLADYEQFF
>TRBJ2-2|.|.|TRBV13
TGTGCCAGCAGCTTAGGGATTAGGTTGACCGGGGAGCTGTTTTTT
CASSLGIRLTGELFF
>TRBJ2-7|.|TRBD2|TRBV9
TGTGCCAGCAGCCCACGGGACTACGATTACGAGCAGTACTTC
CASSPRDYDYEQYF
>TRBJ2-1|.|TRBD1|TRBV10-3
TGTGCCATCAGTGTAGATAGAGGGGACAGGGGTAACAATGAGCAGTTCTTC
CAISVDRGDRGNNEQFF
>TRBJ1-2|.|.|TRBV29-1
TGCTACAGAGCGGATGGCTACACCTTC
CYRADGYTF
>TRBJ2-5|.|TRBD1|TRBV5-4
TGTGCCAGCAGCCTGTCACCACGTGTTGGGACAGGGGAATTTATCATGCACTTC
CASSLSPRVGTGEFIMHF
>TRBJ1-2|.|TRBD1|TRBV11-1
TGTGCCAGCAGCGAGACAGGGGGTAACTATGGCTACACCTTC
CASSETGGNYGYTF
>TRBJ2-1|.|TRBD1|TRBV7-9
TGTGCCAGCAGCGGGGGACAGGGCCTCGACAATGAGCAGTTCTTC
CASSGGQGLDNEQFF